This T cell receptor beta chain was recovered during a study of T cells in Graves' hyperthyroidism and ophthalmopathy. Study details: The initial diagnosis was the point when peripheral blood was collected, ahead of any treatment.

Worth noting for this clonotype: Its antigen is unidentified.

Graves' hyperthyroidism showing no ophthalmopathy progression within 18 months was considered stable. Overall study findings and caveats: Most thyroid clonotypes expanded above 0.001 appeared in blood too. A 13 V-J model separated ophthalmopathy from stable hyperthyroidism.

Amplification yielded TCR beta CDR3 regions, with RNA transcripts as the source. With the HTBI primer set, the TCR CDR3 went through a first round of RT-PCR. In TCRdb, the multiplex PCR reads were re-called with MiXCR into one record per CDR3 protein. The sample has approximately 640,000 distinct CDR3 sequences; about 16% are singletons. Trimming cost V 5 bases and J 3 bases, with 8 bases left between them. CDR3 length: 13 amino acids. Germline V gene sequence: CDR1 MNHNS, CDR2 SASEGT. The sequencing input was blood. This receptor was obtained from a woman aged 30 to 39 with Graves' hyperthyroidism. The rearrangement uses TRBV6-1 and TRBJ1-5; D gene unclear. The CDR3 sequence is CASSSGINQPQHF. CDR3 nucleotides: TGTGCCAGCAGTTCCGGGATCAATCAGCCCCAGCATTTT.